Listed here are 2 T cell receptor beta chains from one sample, sequenced in a study of OX40 agonist ivuxolimab in advanced cancers. Generated by immunoSEQ multiplex PCR, the TCRdb table keeps only in-frame clones and is missing some. The top ten clones hold around 15% of a sample with around 60,000 clones, 87% of them seen once. The sample consisted of CD4+ or CD8+ T cells sorted from blood, taken in a trial of the OX40 agonist ivuxolimab. Receptor source: an adult with an advanced solid tumor such as melanoma, head and neck, liver or kidney cancer.

V usage is TRBV30 and J usage is TRBJ2-2; 9 bases are a match to TRBD1. The V gene's germline CDR1 is GTSNPN and CDR2 SVGIG (reference sequence). V shed 0 bases and J 4 bases; nucleotides not matched to a gene: 15. The CDR3 has 19 amino acids. The CDR3 DNA sequence: TGTGCCTGGAGTGTACTGGCCATTCGGGGACAGGGAGGCACCGGGGAGCTGTTTTTT. It is translated as CAWSVLAIRGQGGTGELFF.

This sequence joins TRBV12-1 and TRBJ2-3; the DNA was not compared with TRBD2, the D call given in the table. TRBV12-1 is noted as a pseudogene. The CDR3 consists of 15 residues. Written as DNA, the CDR3 is TGTGCCAGCAGCTTGACTAGCGGGCACACAGATACGCAGTATTTT. Its translation: CASSLTSGHTDTQYF.